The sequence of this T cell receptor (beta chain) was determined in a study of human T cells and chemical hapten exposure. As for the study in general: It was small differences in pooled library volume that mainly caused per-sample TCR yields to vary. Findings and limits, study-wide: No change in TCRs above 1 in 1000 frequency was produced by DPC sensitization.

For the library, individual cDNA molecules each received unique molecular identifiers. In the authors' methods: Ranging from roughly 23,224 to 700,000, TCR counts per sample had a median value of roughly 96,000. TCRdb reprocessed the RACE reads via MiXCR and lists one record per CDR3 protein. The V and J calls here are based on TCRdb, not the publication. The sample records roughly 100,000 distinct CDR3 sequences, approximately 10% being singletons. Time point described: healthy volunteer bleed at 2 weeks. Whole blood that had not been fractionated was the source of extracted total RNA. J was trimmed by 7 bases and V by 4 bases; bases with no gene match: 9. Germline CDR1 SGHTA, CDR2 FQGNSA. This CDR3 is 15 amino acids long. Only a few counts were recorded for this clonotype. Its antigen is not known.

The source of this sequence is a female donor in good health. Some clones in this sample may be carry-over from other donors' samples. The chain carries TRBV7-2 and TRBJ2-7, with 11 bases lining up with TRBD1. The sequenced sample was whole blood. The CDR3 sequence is CASSWIGTGGREQYF. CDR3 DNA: TGTGCCAGCAGCTGGATCGGGACAGGGGGGCGGGAGCAGTACTTC.